This TCR beta chain appears in the sequencing data of a study of post-analysis software for immune sequencing data. Study-wide background: Courses of disease covered relapsing-remitting, secondary progressive and progressive-relapsing multiple sclerosis. Points from the study as a whole: Four or five TRBV segments occurring more often in patients than controls included TRBV5-6, TRBV5-1 and TRBV20-1. Relative to controls, patients with multiple sclerosis showed significantly lower normalized Chao1 diversity.

With regard to this clonotype: Its antigen remains unidentified.

The CDR3 runs to 13 residues. Trimming left V 4 bases short and J 4 bases short, with 10 bases between. Looked up from germline, CDR1 is SEHNR and CDR2 is FQNEAQ (reference sequence). Researchers reported that TCR beta cDNA libraries carried unique molecular identifiers. T cells numbering roughly 0.95 to 10 million yielded a few hundred thousand cDNA molecules. TCRdb re-called the PCR reads through MiXCR, storing one row per CDR3 protein. The data show about 540,000 distinct CDR3 sequences, approximately 34% seen once. The chain combines TRBV7-9 with TRBJ1-2; the D is unclear. The sample taken for sequencing was blood. This receptor was identified in a girl under 18 with multiple sclerosis. CDR3: CASSSSDGYGYTF. The CDR3, as DNA: TGTGCCAGCAGCTCCTCGGACGGCTATGGCTACACCTTC. Complete variable domain (other parts from reference TRBV7-9 and TRBJ1-2): DTGVSQNPRHKITKRGQNVTFRCDPISEHNRLYWYRQTLGQGPEFLTYFQNEAQLEKSRLLSDRFSAERPKGSFSTLEIQRTEQGDSAMYLCASSSSDGYGYTFGSGTRLTVV.